Below, 17 T cell receptor beta chains from the same sample are listed, as sequenced in a study of cytomegalovirus exposure and HLA in healthy donors. Use of 60 Vbeta and 13 Jbeta primers characterized the PCR. Generated by immunoSEQ multiplex PCR, the TCRdb table keeps only in-frame clones and is missing some. The table shows approximately 82,000 clones, with 78% occurring only once. Sequencing input: PBMCs. These receptors were obtained from a man aged 40-50 years in good health and CMV-seronegative.

The rearrangement joins TRBV9 to TRBJ1-4; 7 positions agree with TRBD1. Per the germline V gene, CDR1 is SGDLS and CDR2 is YYNGEE. V shed 8 bases, J shed 5 bases, and the junction held 6 bases outside the gene matches. The CDR3 is 13 amino acids. Here the CDR3 DNA reads TGTGCCAGTTCCCCAGGGGGAAATGAAAAACTGTTTTTT. This codes for CASSPGGNEKLFF.

This clone was observed a handful of times. The J gene is TRBJ2-1, the V gene TRBV9; 10 positions match TRBD2. The CDR3 covers 18 residues. Germline V CDR1 and CDR2: SGDLS, YYNGEE. V shed 2 bases, J shed 0 bases, and the junction held 8 bases outside the gene matches. CDR3 loop: CASSVALAGRSSYNEQFF. CDR3 sequence (DNA): TGTGCCAGCAGCGTTGCACTAGCGGGGAGGAGCTCCTACAATGAGCAGTTCTTC.

The genes are TRBV6-5 and TRBJ1-2; TRBD1 might be the D (5 bases). From germline, CDR1 is MNHEY and CDR2 SVGAGI. V lost 8 bases and J 8 bases, leaving 18 bases between the germline ends. CDR3 size: 13 residues. CDR3 sequence reads: CASREGNRKGYTF. DNA of the CDR3: TGTGCCAGCCGAGAAGGCAACAGGAAGGGCTACACCTTC.

This chain links TRBV19 with TRBJ1-2, with D hard to call. Trimming removed 3 bases from V and 4 bases from J, with 9 bases in between. This CDR3 region has 13 residues. Germline V CDR1 and CDR2: LNHDA, SQIVND (reference sequence). The CDR3 region has the DNA TGTGCCAGTAGTATTTTACAGAGCTATGGCTACACCTTC. This sequence encodes CASSILQSYGYTF. Together with reference TRBV19 and TRBJ1-2, the CDR3 gives the full variable domain: DGGITQSPKYLFRKEGQNVTLSCEQNLNHDAMYWYRQDPGQGLRLIYYSQIVNDFQKGDIAEGYSVSREKKESFPLTVTSAQKNPTAFYLCASSILQSYGYTFGSGTRLTVV.

This chain joins TRBV10-2 and TRBJ2-7; possible D gene TRBD2, 6 bases. The V gene lost 0 bases and the J gene lost 7 bases, with 10 bases spanning the gap. CDR3 length: 13 amino acids. Germline V CDR1 and CDR2: WSHSY, SAAADI. The CDR3 bases are TGCGCCAGCAGTGAGTCGAGAGCGGGTGAGCAGTACTTC. Protein product: CASSESRAGEQYF.

The rearrangement joins TRBV13 to TRBJ2-1, with a weak D call TRBD1 (6 bases). V lost 6 bases and J lost 5, with 14 bases in between. The CDR3 consists of 14 residues. Per the germline V gene, CDR1 is PRHDT and CDR2 is FYEKMQ (reference sequence). The CDR3 spells CASRDGQSNNEQFF. CDR3 DNA: TGTGCCAGCAGAGACGGACAGTCTAACAATGAGCAGTTCTTC.

This sequence joins TRBV11-2 and TRBJ2-1, with a possible D match to TRBD1 (5 bases). Germline CDR1 and CDR2: SGHAT and FQNNGV. The CDR3 spans 14 residues. V lost 2 bases to trimming and J lost 7 bases, with 12 bases between them. The CDR3 loop is CASSLKAGWNEQFF. CDR3 coding DNA: TGTGCCAGCAGCTTAAAGGCAGGGTGGAATGAGCAGTTCTTC.

The chain uses TRBV19 and TRBJ2-6, with 9 nucleotides matching TRBD1. The V gene's germline CDR1 is LNHDA and CDR2 SQIVND (reference sequence). After removal of 3 bases from V and 0 bases from J, the junction contained 9 bases not matched to a gene. CDR3 length: 19 residues. Written as DNA, the CDR3 is TGTGCCAGTAGTATTGGCCAAACAGGGGGCGGCTCTGGGGCCAACGTCCTGACTTTC. The encoded protein is CASSIGQTGGGSGANVLTF.

In its sample, this clone was seen a few times. This chain joins TRBV6-1 and TRBJ2-1; weak D call: TRBD2 (5 bases). Trimming took 3 bases from V and 9 from J, leaving 15 bases between them. This CDR3 region has 14 residues. Looked up from germline, CDR1 is MNHNS and CDR2 is SASEGT. The CDR3 loop is CASSDSDEGVEQFF. The CDR3 nucleotides are TGTGCCAGCAGTGATTCCGATGAGGGTGTTGAGCAGTTCTTC.

The chain combines TRBV2 with TRBJ2-7, with TRBD2 matching 10 bases. CDR1 is SNHLY and CDR2 is FYNNEI in the germline V gene. V lost 7 bases and J lost 3; bases outside the gene matches: 3. The CDR3 is 13 residues long. The CDR3 spells CASTRTSGYEQYF. CDR3 sequence (DNA): TGTGCCAGCACCAGGACTAGCGGCTACGAGCAGTACTTC.

Only one count was recorded for this clone. This sequence joins TRBV6-5 and TRBJ2-7; 10 bases map to TRBD1. Looked up from germline, CDR1 is MNHEY and CDR2 is SVGAGI. The J segment lost 6 bases and the V segment lost 5 bases, leaving 10 bases of the junction unmatched. The CDR3 length is 15 residues. In DNA form, the CDR3 reads TGTGCCAGCAGTATTCCCGGGACAGGGGAAGGCGAGCAGTACTTC. Encoded protein: CASSIPGTGEGEQYF.

The rearrangement uses TRBV28 and TRBJ1-1, with TRBD1 matching over 7 bases. The CDR3 loop spans 14 amino acids. Germline V lookup: CDR1 MDHEN, CDR2 SYDVKM. The junction had 5 bases not matched to a gene; V was cut back by 6 bases and J by 1 base. In nucleotides, the CDR3 is TGTGCCAGCAGCCCCGGGACAGAGAACACTGAAGCTTTCTTT. Translation: CASSPGTENTEAFF.

The chain employs TRBV2 and TRBJ2-7, with D maybe TRBD2 (8 bases). Germline-derived CDR1 and CDR2 are SNHLY and FYNNEI. Trimming stripped 7 bases from V and 2 bases from J, with 18 bases between. This CDR3 has 15 residues. The CDR3 is CASTREGAPTYEQYF. The CDR3 DNA follows: TGTGCCAGCACCCGGGAGGGGGCCCCGACCTACGAGCAGTACTTC.

With regard to this clone: Other DNA sequences in the sample encode the same CDR3. The V and J genes are TRBV30 and TRBJ1-5, with D uncertain. The length of the CDR3 is 13 residues. Between the trimmed V and J ends, which lost 0 bases and 4 bases, there was a span of 7 bases. Germline V gene data show CDR1 as GTSNPN and CDR2 as SVGIG (reference sequence). CDR3 nucleotides: TGTGCCTGGAGTGTACGCGGAAATCAGCCCCAGCATTTT. Translating it yields CAWSVRGNQPQHF.

The CDR3 region is CASSIVAGLANTEAFF. In nucleotides, the CDR3 is TGTGCCAGTAGTATAGTCGCAGGCCTGGCGAACACTGAAGCTTTCTTT. The genes are TRBV19 and TRBJ1-1; D ambiguous. CDR3 size: 16 residues. Trimming removed 1 base from V and 1 base from J, with 13 bases in between. Germline V gene lookup returns CDR1 LNHDA and CDR2 SQIVND (reference sequence).

The J gene is TRBJ2-2, the V gene TRBV6-5, with TRBD1 identical over 7 bases. The CDR3 runs to 15 residues. V shed 4 bases, J shed 0 bases, and the junction held 2 bases outside the gene matches. Per the germline V gene, CDR1 is MNHEY and CDR2 is SVGAGI. This CDR3 reads CASSFDRANTGELFF. The CDR3 DNA reads as TGTGCCAGCAGTTTCGACAGGGCGAACACCGGGGAGCTGTTTTTT.

The chain joins TRBV30 to TRBJ1-1, with no clear D. Trimming cost V 1 base and J 4 bases, with 16 bases left between them. CDR1 is GTSNPN, CDR2 SVGIG, per germline (reference sequence). There are 15 residues in the CDR3. CDR3 sequence reads: CAWSAGGPAGTEAFF. CDR3 sequence (DNA): TGTGCCTGGAGTGCCGGAGGACCCGCCGGCACTGAAGCTTTCTTT.